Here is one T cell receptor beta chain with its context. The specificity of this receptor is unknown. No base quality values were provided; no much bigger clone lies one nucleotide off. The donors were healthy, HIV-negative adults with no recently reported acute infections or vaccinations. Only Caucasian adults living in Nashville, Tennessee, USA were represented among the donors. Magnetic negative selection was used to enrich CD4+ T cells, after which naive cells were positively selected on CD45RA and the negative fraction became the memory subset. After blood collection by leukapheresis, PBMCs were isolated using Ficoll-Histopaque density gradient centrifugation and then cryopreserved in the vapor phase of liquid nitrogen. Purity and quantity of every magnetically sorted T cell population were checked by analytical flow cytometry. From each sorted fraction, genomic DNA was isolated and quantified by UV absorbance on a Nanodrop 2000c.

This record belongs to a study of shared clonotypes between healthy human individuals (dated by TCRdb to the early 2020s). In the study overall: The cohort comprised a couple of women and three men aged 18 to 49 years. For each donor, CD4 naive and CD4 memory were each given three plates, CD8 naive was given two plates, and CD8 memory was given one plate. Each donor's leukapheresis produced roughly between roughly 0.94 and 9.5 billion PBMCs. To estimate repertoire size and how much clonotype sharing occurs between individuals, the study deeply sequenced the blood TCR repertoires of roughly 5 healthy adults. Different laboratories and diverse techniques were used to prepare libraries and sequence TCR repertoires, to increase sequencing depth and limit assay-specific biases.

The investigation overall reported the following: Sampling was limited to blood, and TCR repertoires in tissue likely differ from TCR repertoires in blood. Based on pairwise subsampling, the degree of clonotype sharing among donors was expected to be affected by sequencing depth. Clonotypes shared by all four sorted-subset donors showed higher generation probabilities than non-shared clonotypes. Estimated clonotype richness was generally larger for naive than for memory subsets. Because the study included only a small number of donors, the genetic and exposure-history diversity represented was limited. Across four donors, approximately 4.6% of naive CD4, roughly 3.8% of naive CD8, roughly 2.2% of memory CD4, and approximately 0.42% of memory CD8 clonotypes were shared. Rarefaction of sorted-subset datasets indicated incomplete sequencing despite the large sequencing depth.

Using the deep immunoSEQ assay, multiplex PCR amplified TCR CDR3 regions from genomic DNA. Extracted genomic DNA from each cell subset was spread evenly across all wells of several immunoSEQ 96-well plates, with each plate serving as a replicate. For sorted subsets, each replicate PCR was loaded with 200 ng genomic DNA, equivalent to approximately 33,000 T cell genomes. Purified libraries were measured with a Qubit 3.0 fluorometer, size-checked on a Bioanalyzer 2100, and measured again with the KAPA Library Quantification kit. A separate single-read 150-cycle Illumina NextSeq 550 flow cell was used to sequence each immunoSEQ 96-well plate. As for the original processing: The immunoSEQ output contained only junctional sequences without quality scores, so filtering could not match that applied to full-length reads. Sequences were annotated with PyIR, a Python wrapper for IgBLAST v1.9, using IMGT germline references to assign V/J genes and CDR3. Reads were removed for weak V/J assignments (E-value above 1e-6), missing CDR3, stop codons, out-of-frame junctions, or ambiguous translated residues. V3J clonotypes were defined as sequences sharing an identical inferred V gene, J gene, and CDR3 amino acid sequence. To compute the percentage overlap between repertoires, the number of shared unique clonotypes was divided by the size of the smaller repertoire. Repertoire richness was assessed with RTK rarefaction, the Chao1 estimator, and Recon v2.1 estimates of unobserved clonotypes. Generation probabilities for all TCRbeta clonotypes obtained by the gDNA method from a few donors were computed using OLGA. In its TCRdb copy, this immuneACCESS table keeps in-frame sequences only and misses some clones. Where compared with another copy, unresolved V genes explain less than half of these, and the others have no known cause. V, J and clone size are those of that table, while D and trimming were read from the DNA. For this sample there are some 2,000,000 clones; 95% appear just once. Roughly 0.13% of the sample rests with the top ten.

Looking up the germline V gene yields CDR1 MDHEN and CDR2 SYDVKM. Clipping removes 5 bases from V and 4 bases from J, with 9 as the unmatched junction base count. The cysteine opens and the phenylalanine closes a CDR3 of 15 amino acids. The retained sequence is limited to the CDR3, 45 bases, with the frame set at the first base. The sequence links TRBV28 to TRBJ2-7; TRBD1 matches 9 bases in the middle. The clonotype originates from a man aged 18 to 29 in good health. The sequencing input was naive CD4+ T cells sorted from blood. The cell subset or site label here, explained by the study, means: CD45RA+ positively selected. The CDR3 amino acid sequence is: CASSLMDRGPYEQYF. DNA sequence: TGTGCCAGCAGTCTTATGGACAGGGGACCTTACGAGCAGTACTTC. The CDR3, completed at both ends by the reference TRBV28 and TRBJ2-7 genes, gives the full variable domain DVKVTQSSRYLVKRTGEKVFLECVQDMDHENMFWYRQDPGLGLRLIYFSYDVKMKEKGDIPEGYSVSREKKERFSLILESASTNQTSMYLCASSLMDRGPYEQYFGPGTRLTVT.